These 3 T cell receptor beta chains share one sample of origin, sequenced in a study of blood T cell repertoires in COVID-19. Generated by immunoSEQ multiplex PCR, the TCRdb table keeps only in-frame clones and is missing some. Here the sample spans about 190,000 clones, roughly nine tenths being singletons. The sequencing input was peripheral blood. The source of these receptors is a man aged 40-50 years with acute or convalescent COVID-19.

The V call is TRBV9, the J call TRBJ2-7, with 8 bases aligning to TRBD2. CDR1 is SGDLS, CDR2 YYNGEE, per germline. The CDR3 has 15 residues. J gave up 5 bases and V 0 bases, and 7 bases lay outside the gene matches. This CDR3 is CASSVAGTRGDEQYF. The DNA of the CDR3 is TGTGCCAGCAGCGTAGCCGGGACTAGGGGCGACGAGCAGTACTTC.

The V call is TRBV7-2, the J call TRBJ2-7, with TRBD2 identical over 7 bases. The CDR3 is 14 amino acids. Trimming removed 4 bases from V and 3 bases from J; junction bases left unmatched: 6. Germline CDR1 and CDR2: SGHTA and FQGNSA. The CDR3 region is CASSWLAADYEQYF. The CDR3 DNA reads TGTGCCAGCAGCTGGCTAGCGGCCGACTACGAGCAGTACTTC.

This rearrangement joins TRBV5-6 to TRBJ2-7, with 8 bases lining up with TRBD2. The CDR3 has 13 residues. The V segment lost 4 bases and the J segment 3 bases; nucleotides outside the gene matches: 3. The germline CDR1 and CDR2 sequences are SGHDT and YYEEEE. CDR3: CASSPGLGYEQYF. The CDR3 DNA reads TGTGCCAGCAGCCCGGGACTAGGCTACGAGCAGTACTTC.